This T cell receptor (beta chain) was captured in a study of T cell repertoires in cytomegalovirus infection. This clonotype was seen once. What it binds is unknown. Using its own MiXCR run on the reads, TCRdb lists one record per CDR3 protein. The table records around 130,000 distinct CDR3 sequences, about 24% of them present only once. This CDR3 spans 15 amino acids. V lost 0 bases, J lost 1 base, and 7 bases lay in between. CDR1 MNHNY and CDR2 SVGAGI come from the germline V gene (reference sequence). The clonotype originates from a human donor in good health (CMV status not recorded). Some clones in this sample may be carry-over from other donors' samples. V and J are TRBV6-6 and TRBJ2-4; possibly TRBD2 for D (5 bases). The sequenced material came from PBMCs, sequenced either directly or after in vitro stimulation (not recorded which). Here the CDR3 reads CASSYSRRAKNIQYF. The CDR3 coding sequence is TGTGCCAGCAGTTACTCGAGGAGGGCCAAAAACATTCAGTACTTC.